The next 30 T cell receptor beta chains were all read from a single sample in a study of B cell selection in AIRE deficiency. Only in-frame clones appear in the TCRdb table, and some are missing; sequencing was by immunoSEQ multiplex PCR. Here the sample spans some 14,000 clones, approximately 94% being singletons. Regulatory T cells were sorted as CD4+CD25hiCD127low/negative cells. The sequenced material came from Tregs sorted from PBMCs. The receptor source for this set is a human donor with AIRE deficiency.

J is TRBJ2-1 and V is TRBV25-1; perhaps D is TRBD1 or TRBD2 (5 bases each). The CDR3 is 16 amino acids. Germline values: CDR1 MGHDK, CDR2 SYGVNS. Trimming cost V 9 bases and J 10 bases, with 28 bases left between them. The chain's CDR3 is CASSSRFGTLITEQFF. The CDR3 DNA reads TGTGCCAGTTCTAGTAGGTTCGGGACGCTCATTACGGAGCAGTTCTTC.

This chain uses TRBV5-6 with TRBJ2-7, with a tentative D call TRBD2 (6 bases). Germline values: CDR1 SGHDT, CDR2 YYEEEE. There are 16 residues in the CDR3. Between the trimmed V and J ends, which lost 0 bases and 6 bases, there was a span of 19 bases. CDR3 residues: CASSLALSSAVSEQYF. CDR3 nucleotide sequence: TGTGCCAGCAGCTTGGCCCTCTCTAGCGCTGTGTCCGAGCAGTACTTC.

J is TRBJ1-2 and V is TRBV28, with TRBD1 identical over 11 bases. CDR3 size: 15 residues. Germline-derived CDR1 and CDR2 are MDHEN and SYDVKM. Trimming took 4 bases from V and 1 from J; bases not matched to a gene: 2. CDR3 nucleotides: TGTGCCAGCAGTTGGACAGGGGGCCTTAACTATGGCTACACCTTC. As protein: CASSWTGGLNYGYTF.

This rearrangement joins TRBV10-1 to TRBJ2-7; D might be TRBD1 (6 bases). Germline CDR1 reads WNHNN; CDR2 reads SYGVQD (reference sequence). The length of the CDR3 is 13 residues. This CDR3 reads CPLRDTGSYEQYF. The CDR3 DNA is TGCCCACTCCGGGACACGGGAAGCTACGAGCAGTACTTC.

The gene calls are TRBV19 and TRBJ2-2, with 11 bases aligning to TRBD2. J lost 0 bases, V lost 5 bases, and 11 bases had no gene match. CDR3 length: 19 residues. Germline CDR1 and CDR2: LNHDA and SQIVND (reference sequence). The CDR3 spells CASSARLAGTYSNTGELFF. As DNA, the CDR3 is TGTGCCAGTAGTGCTAGACTAGCGGGGACATATTCGAACACCGGGGAGCTGTTTTTT.

This clone was seen only a few times. The rearrangement uses TRBV28 and TRBJ2-1, with 7 bases fitting TRBD2. Unmatched junction bases numbered 3, after V lost 3 bases and J lost 1 base. Germline assignment: CDR1 MDHEN and CDR2 SYDVKM. The CDR3 spans 15 residues. CDR3 sequence (DNA): TGTGCCAGCAGTTTCGGAGCGGGGTCCTACAATGAGCAGTTCTTC. Amino acids: CASSFGAGSYNEQFF.

The chain couples TRBV7-2 to TRBJ2-7; 13 bases fit TRBD2. The CDR3 is 14 residues long. The V gene end was trimmed by 5 bases and the J gene end by 4 bases; junction bases not matched to a gene: 2. Germline CDR1 is SGHTA and CDR2 is FQGNSA. The CDR3 sequence: CASSPLAGGYEQYF. For the CDR3, the DNA is TGTGCCAGCAGCCCACTAGCGGGAGGGTACGAGCAGTACTTC.

The rearrangement joins TRBV6-1 to TRBJ2-2; tentatively, D is TRBD2 (5 bases). CDR1 and CDR2 from the germline V gene are MNHNS and SASEGT. V lost 6 bases and J lost 6, with 11 bases in between. CDR3 length: 13 residues. DNA for the CDR3: TGTGCCAGCAGCGCCCTCGGGGCCGGGGAGCTGTTTTTT. It specifies CASSALGAGELFF.

The J gene is TRBJ2-5, the V gene TRBV27, with 11 bases fitting TRBD2. Germline V lookup: CDR1 MNHEY, CDR2 SMNVEV (reference sequence). The CDR3 is made up of 14 amino acids. J gave up 3 bases and V 3 bases, and 0 bases lay outside the gene matches. The DNA for the CDR3 is TGTGCCAGCAGTTTTAGCGGGAGGGAAGAGACCCAGTACTTC. This gives the protein CASSFSGREETQYF.

The chain carries TRBV20-1 and TRBJ2-5; no clear D. Trimming took off 0 bases at V and 11 bases at J, with 10 bases between the two ends. The CDR3 totals 11 residues. Germline V gene sequence: CDR1 DFQATT, CDR2 SNEGSKA (reference sequence). CDR3 DNA: TGCAGTGCTAGAGATATTCCTAAACAGTACTTC. Translation: CSARDIPKQYF.

The chain carries TRBV27 and TRBJ2-4; weak D call: TRBD2 (5 bases). Trimming shortened V by 5 bases and J by 0 bases, and 17 bases separated the two germline ends. The germline V gene encodes CDR1 MNHEY and CDR2 SMNVEV (reference sequence). This CDR3 has 17 amino acids. CDR3 residues: CASSLGVGLLAKNIQYF. The CDR3 DNA follows: TGTGCCAGCAGTCTAGGCGTCGGACTCCTAGCCAAAAACATTCAGTACTTC.

The rearrangement joins TRBV5-6 to TRBJ2-2; D is perhaps TRBD1 (5 bases). Germline V CDR1 and CDR2: SGHDT, YYEEEE. Trimming shortened V by 3 bases and J by 4 bases, and 13 bases separated the two germline ends. The CDR3 covers 15 residues. This CDR3 is CASSWGRVGTGELFF. The CDR3 DNA follows: TGTGCCAGCAGCTGGGGCAGGGTCGGCACCGGGGAGCTGTTTTTT.

V usage is TRBV28 and J usage is TRBJ2-3; D possibly uses TRBD1 or TRBD2 (5 bases each). The CDR3 has 16 residues. The V end lost 6 bases, the J end lost 6 bases, and 22 bases lay between the germline ends. Germline V CDR1 and CDR2: MDHEN, SYDVKM. This chain's CDR3 is CASRPQPGPRADTQYF. Written as DNA, the CDR3 is TGTGCCAGCAGACCACAGCCGGGACCCAGGGCCGATACGCAGTATTTT.

Here the CDR3 DNA reads TGCGCCAGCAGCTTAATGATCCCAGATACGCAGTATTTT. It codes for CASSLMIPDTQYF. J is TRBJ2-3 and V is TRBV5-1; D unclear. Germline V gene sequence: CDR1 SGHRS, CDR2 YFSETQ. The CDR3 runs 13 residues. V gave up 2 bases and J gave up 4 bases, with 8 bases separating them. The variable domain in full, completed from reference TRBV5-1 and TRBJ2-3, reads KAGVTQTPRYLIKTRGQQVTLSCSPISGHRSVSWYQQTPGQGLQFLFEYFSETQRNKGNFPGRFSGRQFSNSRSEMNVSTLELGDSALYLCASSLMIPDTQYFGPGTRLTVL.

This rearrangement joins TRBV20-1 to TRBJ1-1, with D perhaps matching TRBD1 (5 bases). Trimming took off 5 bases at V and 1 base at J, with 5 bases between the two ends. From germline, CDR1 is DFQATT and CDR2 SNEGSKA (reference sequence). The CDR3 is 11 amino acids. The CDR3 here is CSADRNTEAFF. As DNA, the CDR3 is TGCAGTGCTGACAGGAACACTGAAGCTTTCTTT.

The chain is built from TRBV18 and TRBJ1-4, with TRBD1 as a possible D gene (6 bases). The CDR3 runs 16 residues. The germline CDR1 and CDR2 sequences are KGHSH and LQKENI. Trimming took 3 bases from V and 0 from J, leaving 11 bases between them. The CDR3 is CASSPRTDATNEKLFF. CDR3 bases: TGTGCCAGCTCACCGAGGACAGACGCAACTAATGAAAAACTGTTTTTT.

This clone was found once. The CDR3 DNA reads TGCGCCAGCAGCTTGTTGGACAGGGGGTTTCAGAACACTGAAGCTTTCTTT. Translated, it gives CASSLLDRGFQNTEAFF. V usage is TRBV5-1 and J usage is TRBJ1-1; 10 nucleotides agree with TRBD1. This CDR3 has 17 amino acids. Per the germline V gene, CDR1 is SGHRS and CDR2 is YFSETQ. V shed 1 base, J shed 1 base, and the junction held 7 bases outside the gene matches.

The chain combines TRBV5-6 with TRBJ1-2, with D hard to call. Germline lookup yields CDR1 SGHDT and CDR2 YYEEEE. With 0 bases removed from V and 3 bases from J, the gap between germline ends came to 9 bases. The CDR3 runs 14 residues. The CDR3 region has the DNA TGTGCCAGCAGCTTGGCGGACGAGGACTATGGCTACACCTTC. Amino acids: CASSLADEDYGYTF.

This sequence joins TRBV7-9 and TRBJ2-5, with D possibly being TRBD1 (6 bases). The germline V gene encodes CDR1 SEHNR and CDR2 FQNEAQ (reference sequence). Trimming removed 8 bases from V and 2 bases from J, with 18 bases in between. The length of the CDR3 is 15 residues. The CDR3 bases are TGTGCCAGCGGCAGGGGATCGGGCCTTCAAGAGACCCAGTACTTC. Protein: CASGRGSGLQETQYF.

This chain joins TRBV21-1 and TRBJ2-7; the table's D call of TRBD1 was not tested on the DNA. TRBV21-1 is given as a pseudogene. This CDR3 region has 14 residues. CDR3 DNA sequence: TGTGCCAGCAGCAAGGGACAGACTTCACGTTGGCAGTACTTC. As protein: CASSKGQTSRWQYF.

The gene calls are TRBV14 and TRBJ2-7, with D maybe TRBD2 (5 bases). Germline V gene sequence: CDR1 SGHDN, CDR2 FVKESK. V lost 1 base and J lost 2, with 15 bases in between. The CDR3 runs 16 residues. This chain's CDR3 is CASSQAKGRVTYEQYF. The CDR3 nucleotides are TGTGCCAGCAGCCAAGCGAAAGGGCGGGTTACCTACGAGCAGTACTTC.

The chain has TRBV5-1 and TRBJ1-2; D may be TRBD1 (6 bases). Germline CDR1 SGHRS, CDR2 YFSETQ. The CDR3 contains 16 residues. The germline V and J ends were trimmed by 0 bases and 2 bases, with 14 bases remaining between them. The CDR3 loop is CASSLGSGGTNYGYTF. The DNA for the CDR3 is TGCGCCAGCAGCTTGGGTTCCGGGGGCACGAACTATGGCTACACCTTC.

This clone came up once. This chain connects TRBV19 to TRBJ2-7; 9 bases agree with TRBD2. Germline CDR1 and CDR2: LNHDA and SQIVND (reference sequence). CDR3 length: 15 amino acids. J was trimmed by 2 bases and V by 2 bases; bases with no gene match: 4. In DNA form, the CDR3 reads TGTGCCAGTAGTATAATGCTAGCGGGAACCTACGAGCAGTACTTC. As protein: CASSIMLAGTYEQYF.

The chain joins TRBV4-1 to TRBJ2-6; D is unresolved. Trimming took 0 bases from V and 2 from J, leaving 8 bases between them. Germline CDR1 and CDR2: MGHRA and YSYEKL. The CDR3 runs to 16 residues. CDR3 coding DNA: TGCGCCAGCAGCCAAGAGAACCCTGCTGGGGCCAACGTCCTGACTTTC. Residues: CASSQENPAGANVLTF.

J is TRBJ2-2 and V is TRBV5-1, with 11 bases that match TRBD2. With 0 bases clipped from V and 1 base from J, the junction kept 5 bases outside the gene matches. Germline CDR1 SGHRS, CDR2 YFSETQ. CDR3 length equals 18 residues. CDR3: CASSLGLAGGLNTGELFF. The DNA of the CDR3 is TGCGCCAGCAGCTTGGGGCTAGCGGGAGGCCTGAACACCGGGGAGCTGTTTTTT. The full variable domain, rest sourced from reference TRBV5-1 and TRBJ2-2, is KAGVTQTPRYLIKTRGQQVTLSCSPISGHRSVSWYQQTPGQGLQFLFEYFSETQRNKGNFPGRFSGRQFSNSRSEMNVSTLELGDSALYLCASSLGLAGGLNTGELFFGEGSRLTVL.

The rearrangement joins TRBV5-1 to TRBJ2-1; D may be TRBD1 (5 bases). The CDR3 has 15 residues. V lost 4 bases and J 0 bases, leaving 11 bases between the germline ends. Germline V gives CDR1 SGHRS, CDR2 YFSETQ. CDR3 in DNA: TGCGCCAGCAGCCAGACAGTTTTCTCCTACAATGAGCAGTTCTTC. Its translation: CASSQTVFSYNEQFF.

This clone was seen once. The chain combines TRBV6-4 with TRBJ2-7; 8 bases align to TRBD1. CDR1 MRHNA and CDR2 SNTAGT come from the germline V gene. The V segment lost 8 bases and the J segment 1 base; nucleotides outside the gene matches: 7. This CDR3 contains 14 residues. DNA for the CDR3: TGTGCCAGCGCTACAGGGGGGCGATCCTACGAGCAGTACTTC. Protein sequence: CASATGGRSYEQYF.

The chain couples TRBV21-1 to TRBJ2-3; TRBD1 was called by the table and not checked on the DNA. TRBV21-1 is labeled a pseudogene. The CDR3 has 15 amino acids. CDR3 sequence (DNA): TGTGCCAGCAGCAAAGCGGGACAGGGGGCGGATACGCAGTATTTT. This codes for CASSKAGQGADTQYF.

The chain combines TRBV6-6 with TRBJ1-5, with D unclear. V lost 2 bases and J 2 bases, leaving 7 bases between the germline ends. Germline V lookup: CDR1 MNHNY, CDR2 SVGAGI (reference sequence). The CDR3 totals 14 residues. CDR3 loop: CASSYGTGNQPQHF. The CDR3 coding sequence is TGTGCCAGCAGTTACGGCACCGGCAATCAGCCCCAGCATTTT.

V usage is TRBV7-2 and J usage is TRBJ2-2; D tentatively reads TRBD1 or TRBD2 (5 bases each). V lost 3 bases to trimming and J lost 4 bases, with 12 bases between them. Germline V CDR1 and CDR2: SGHTA, FQGNSA. This CDR3 is 15 amino acids long. CDR3 sequence reads: CASSLGTLPTGELFF. The CDR3 DNA follows: TGTGCCAGCAGCTTGGGGACGTTGCCCACCGGGGAGCTGTTTTTT.